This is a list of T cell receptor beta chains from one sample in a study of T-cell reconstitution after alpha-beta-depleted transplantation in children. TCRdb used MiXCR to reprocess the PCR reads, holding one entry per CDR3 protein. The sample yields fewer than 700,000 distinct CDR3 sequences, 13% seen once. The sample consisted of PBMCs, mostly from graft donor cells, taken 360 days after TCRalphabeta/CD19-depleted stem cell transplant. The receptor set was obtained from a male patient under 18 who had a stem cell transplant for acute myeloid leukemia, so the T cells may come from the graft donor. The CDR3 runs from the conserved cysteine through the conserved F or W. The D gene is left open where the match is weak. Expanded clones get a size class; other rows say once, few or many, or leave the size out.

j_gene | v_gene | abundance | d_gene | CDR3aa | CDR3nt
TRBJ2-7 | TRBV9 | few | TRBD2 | CASSFGTSGRDEQYF | TGTGCCAGCAGCTTCGGGACTAGCGGGAGAGACGAGCAGTACTTC
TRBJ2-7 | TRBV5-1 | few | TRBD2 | CASSLAWGGTGTSGYEQYF | TGCGCCAGCAGCTTGGCCTGGGGAGGAACAGGGACTAGCGGCTACGAGCAGTACTTC
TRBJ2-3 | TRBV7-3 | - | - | CASSLTQTGRHTDTQYF | TGTGCCAGCAGCTTAACGCAGACAGGGAGGCACACAGATACGCAGTATTTT
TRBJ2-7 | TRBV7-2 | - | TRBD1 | CASSGRISGQHMYEQYF | TGTGCCAGCAGCGGTCGAATATCGGGACAGCATATGTACGAGCAGTACTTC
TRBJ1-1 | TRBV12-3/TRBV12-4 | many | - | CASSSPSGLNTEAFF | TGTGCCAGCAGTTCGCCCTCGGGGCTGAACACTGAAGCTTTCTTT
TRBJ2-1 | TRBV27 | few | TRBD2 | CASSGTIRDNEQFF | TGTGCCAGCAGCGGGACTATAAGAGACAATGAGCAGTTCTTC
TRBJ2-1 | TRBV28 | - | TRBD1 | CASSYRGWDEQFF | TGTGCCAGCAGTTACAGGGGGTGGGATGAGCAGTTCTTC
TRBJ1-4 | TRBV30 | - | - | CAWPREVDQKLFF | TGTGCCTGGCCCCGGGAAGTTGATCAAAAACTGTTTTTT
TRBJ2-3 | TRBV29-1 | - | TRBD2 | CSVEEGSGAGGTDTQYF | TGCAGCGTTGAAGAAGGCTCGGGAGCGGGAGGCACAGATACGCAGTATTTT
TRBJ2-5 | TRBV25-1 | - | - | CASSEGVGWGQETQYF | TGTGCCAGCAGTGAAGGCGTCGGGTGGGGGCAAGAGACCCAGTACTTC
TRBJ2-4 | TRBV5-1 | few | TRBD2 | CASSVPGLAGVDIQYF | TGCGCCAGCAGCGTGCCGGGACTAGCGGGAGTTGACATTCAGTACTTC
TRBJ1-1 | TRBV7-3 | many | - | CASSLSSGWGSEAFF | TGTGCCAGCAGCTTATCCTCAGGGTGGGGCTCTGAAGCTTTCTTT
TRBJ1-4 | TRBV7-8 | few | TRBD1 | CASSQQTGVGEKLFF | TGTGCCAGCAGCCAGCAGACAGGGGTTGGGGAAAAACTGTTTTTT
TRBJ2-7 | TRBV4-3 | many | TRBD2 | CASSQGGGFTYEQYF | TGCGCCAGCAGCCAAGGGGGAGGGTTCACCTACGAGCAGTACTTC
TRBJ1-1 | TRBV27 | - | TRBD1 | CASSLSSPGTAEAFF | TGTGCCAGCAGTTTATCAAGTCCGGGGACAGCTGAAGCTTTCTTT
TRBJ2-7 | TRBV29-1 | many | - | CSVRRDASYEQYF | TGCAGCGTTCGCCGGGACGCCTCCTACGAGCAGTACTTC
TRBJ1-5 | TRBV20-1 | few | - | CSAAVNQPQHF | TGCAGTGCTGCCGTGAATCAGCCCCAGCATTTT